The 4 T cell receptor beta chains given below trace back to one sample, sequenced in a study of blood T cell repertoires in COVID-19. Clones were sequenced by immunoSEQ multiplex PCR, and TCRdb holds only the in-frame ones, with some missing. This table holds 95,000 to 100,000 clones, around 80% found once. The specimen sequenced was peripheral blood. The receptors were gathered from a man aged 65 to 79 with acute or convalescent COVID-19.

The chain recombines TRBV15 with TRBJ1-3; D remains unclear. Germline V gives CDR1 LNHNV, CDR2 YYDKDF (reference sequence). V lost 0 bases, J lost 0 bases, and 9 bases lay in between. The CDR3 consists of 16 residues. The CDR3 sequence: CATSRDWPSSGNTIYF. The CDR3 nucleotides read TGTGCCACCAGCAGAGATTGGCCCAGCTCTGGAAACACCATATATTTT.

This chain links TRBV6-2 or TRBV6-3 with TRBJ1-1; TRBD1 matches 7 bases. The CDR3 spans 17 residues. Germline CDR1 is MNHEY and CDR2 is SVGEGT. The V and J ends lost 0 bases and 4 bases, in that order; junction bases with no gene match: 11. CDR3 bases: TGTGCCAGCAGTTACTCTACAGGGGCATCGACCCTCACTGAAGCTTTCTTT. Its protein is CASSYSTGASTLTEAFF.

This clone was seen only once. V and J are TRBV6-2 or TRBV6-3 and TRBJ1-5; TRBD1 matches at 8 bases. The CDR3 runs 17 residues. Germline CDR1 is MNHEY and CDR2 is SVGEGT. The junction had 12 bases not matched to a gene; V was cut back by 3 bases and J by 5 bases. The DNA for the CDR3 is TGTGCCAGCAGTTATGGTCTCGGGACAGGTGGGGATCAGCCCCAGCATTTT. Its translation is CASSYGLGTGGDQPQHF.

The V and J genes are TRBV19 and TRBJ2-1; 9 bases match TRBD1. Looked up from germline, CDR1 is LNHDA and CDR2 is SQIVND (reference sequence). V gave up 4 bases and J gave up 7 bases; unmatched junction bases: 8. This CDR3 is 15 amino acids long. CDR3 in DNA: TGTGCCAGTAGTAACCCGGGACAGGGCTCGAATGAGCAGTTCTTC. Its protein product is CASSNPGQGSNEQFF. Full variable domain (remainder filled in from reference TRBV19 and TRBJ2-1): DGGITQSPKYLFRKEGQNVTLSCEQNLNHDAMYWYRQDPGQGLRLIYYSQIVNDFQKGDIAEGYSVSREKKESFPLTVTSAQKNPTAFYLCASSNPGQGSNEQFFGPGTRLTVL.